These 15 T cell receptor beta chains came from one sample sequenced in a study of blood T cell repertoires in COVID-19. TCRdb's table, derived via immunoSEQ multiplex PCR, lists solely in-frame clones and lacks some. The sample carries tens of thousands of clones, around 90% recorded once. The sequenced sample was peripheral blood. The receptors shown here come from a woman at least 80 years old with COVID-19, enrolled during active disease.

The CDR3 here is CASSLRTSGGSGADTQYF. CDR3 sequence (DNA): TGTGCCAGCAGCCTACGGACTAGCGGGGGGTCCGGCGCAGATACGCAGTATTTT. The chain couples TRBV7-2 to TRBJ2-3, with 14 bases aligning to TRBD2. CDR3 length: 18 amino acids. With 5 bases clipped from V and 4 bases from J, the junction kept 11 bases outside the gene matches. CDR1 and CDR2 from the germline V gene are SGHTA and FQGNSA.

The chain combines TRBV18 with TRBJ1-6; D gene ambiguous. Germline lookup yields CDR1 KGHSH and CDR2 LQKENI. The CDR3 length is 15 residues. V dropped 6 bases and J dropped 2 bases, with 11 bases sitting between them. The CDR3 region has the DNA TGTGCCAGCTCCCCAGTTCAGACCTATAATTCACCCCTCCACTTT. Amino acids: CASSPVQTYNSPLHF.

This sequence joins TRBV2 and TRBJ2-7, with 7 bases fitting TRBD1. The trim removed 6 bases at V and 3 bases at J, leaving 8 bases unmatched. The CDR3 sequence is 14 residues long. Germline V gene data show CDR1 as SNHLY and CDR2 as FYNNEI. CDR3 sequence: CASSPGTARYEQYF. In DNA form, the CDR3 reads TGTGCCAGCAGCCCCGGGACAGCCCGCTACGAGCAGTACTTC.

This chain connects TRBV7-7 to TRBJ2-3, with TRBD2 identical over 10 bases. With V trimmed by 5 bases and J by 11 bases, 16 bases remained unmatched. Germline assignment: CDR1 SSHAT and CDR2 FNYEAQ (reference sequence). The CDR3 contains 16 residues. Here the CDR3 reads CASSPTTYPGTSEQYF. The CDR3 bases are TGTGCCAGCAGCCCAACAACCTACCCCGGGACTAGCGAGCAGTATTTT.

This clone was seen a single time. The rearrangement links TRBV11-3 to TRBJ2-3; 11 bases fit TRBD2. CDR1 is SGHNT, CDR2 YENEEA, per germline. Trimming at V came to 1 base and at J to 5 bases, leaving 2 bases not matched to a gene. The CDR3 spans 15 residues. The CDR3 region is CASSLGGLAEDTQYF. The CDR3 bases are TGTGCCAGCAGCTTAGGGGGACTAGCGGAAGATACGCAGTATTTT.

This rearrangement joins TRBV19 to TRBJ1-4, with D uncertain. CDR1 is LNHDA, CDR2 SQIVND, per germline (reference sequence). This CDR3 has 15 residues. The V end was cut by 4 bases, the J end by 4 bases, with 13 bases between. This CDR3 is CASSSPRGNNEKLFF. CDR3 nucleotides: TGTGCCAGTAGTAGTCCTCGGGGAAATAATGAAAAACTGTTTTTT.

J is TRBJ2-2 and V is TRBV5-1; D remains unclear. CDR1 is SGHRS, CDR2 YFSETQ, per germline. This CDR3 region has 15 residues. V was cut by 1 base and J by 4 bases, with 11 bases left in between. CDR3 loop: CASSLSSIRTGELFF. The CDR3 bases are TGCGCCAGCAGCTTGTCGTCTATTCGCACCGGGGAGCTGTTTTTT.

CDR3: CASSLMGQDGNTIYF. CDR3 sequence (DNA): TGCGCCAGCAGCTTGATGGGACAGGACGGAAACACCATATATTTT. This sequence joins TRBV5-1 and TRBJ1-3; 8 bases match TRBD1. The ends lost 1 base at V and 4 bases at J; junction bases unmatched: 4. CDR3 size: 15 residues. Germline V gene lookup returns CDR1 SGHRS and CDR2 YFSETQ.

The chain links TRBV18 to TRBJ1-2; weak D call: TRBD1 (5 bases). The germline V gene has CDR1 KGHSH and CDR2 LQKENI. Deletions cut 3 bases from V and 0 bases from J, with 11 bases between. The CDR3 is made up of 15 amino acids. CDR3 in amino acids: CASSPKTETNYGYTF. Written as DNA, the CDR3 is TGTGCCAGCTCACCCAAGACAGAAACTAACTATGGCTACACCTTC.

The chain links TRBV3-1 (or the pseudogene TRBV3-2) to TRBJ1-3; D gene uncertain. The CDR3 has 13 amino acids. Germline V gene data show CDR1 as LGHDT and CDR2 as YNNKEL (reference sequence). V gave up 1 base and J gave up 4 bases, with 5 bases separating them. The CDR3 protein is CASSQVMGNTIYF. The CDR3 DNA sequence: TGTGCCAGCAGCCAAGTTATGGGAAACACCATATATTTT.

This clone was picked up a small number of times. The chain has TRBV2 and TRBJ2-7, with D maybe TRBD2 (5 bases). Germline V CDR1 and CDR2: SNHLY, FYNNEI. The CDR3 has 16 residues. V was shortened by 6 bases and J by 1 base, with 19 bases between the two germline ends. CDR3 DNA sequence: TGTGCCAGCAGAGGAGGAAGGTCAGGCGCTTCCTACGAGCAGTACTTC. Its translation is CASRGGRSGASYEQYF.

The chain combines TRBV12-3 or TRBV12-4 with TRBJ1-1; a weak D match, TRBD1 (6 bases). CDR3 size: 13 residues. V lost 5 bases and J lost 5, with 12 bases in between. CDR3 in amino acids: CASSPYRDTEAFF. CDR3 nucleotides: TGTGCCAGCAGTCCGTACAGGGATACTGAAGCTTTCTTT.

This rearrangement joins TRBV5-1 to TRBJ1-1, with D tentatively TRBD1 (5 bases). The CDR3 sequence is 13 residues long. Germline values: CDR1 SGHRS, CDR2 YFSETQ. Trimming cost V 4 bases and J 2 bases, with 9 bases left between them. CDR3 sequence reads: CASSPGHNTEAFF. The CDR3 region has the DNA TGCGCCAGCAGCCCTGGACACAACACTGAAGCTTTCTTT.

The chain combines TRBV30 with TRBJ1-6; TRBD1 matches 8 bases. This CDR3 is 13 amino acids long. The germline V gene has CDR1 GTSNPN and CDR2 SVGIG (reference sequence). V shed 5 bases and J 12 bases; nucleotides not matched to a gene: 9. The CDR3 DNA follows: TGTGCCTGGGCGGACAGGGCGAGGGTACCCCTCCACTTT. It encodes CAWADRARVPLHF.

The J gene is TRBJ1-5, the V gene TRBV3-1 (or the pseudogene TRBV3-2); D gene unclear. Trimming removed 3 bases at V and 6 bases at J, with 9 bases between. Germline assignment: CDR1 LGHDT and CDR2 YNNKEL (reference sequence). This CDR3 is built from 13 residues. CDR3 amino acids: CASSHGRIQPQHF. CDR3 sequence (DNA): TGTGCCAGCAGCCATGGGAGGATTCAGCCCCAGCATTTT.